This TCR beta chain is from a study of blood T cell repertoires in COVID-19. This clone came up many times. Other DNA sequences within the sample encode an identical CDR3. Trimming took 7 bases from V and 1 from J; bases not matched to a gene: 5. The CDR3 runs 14 residues. Germline V gene lookup returns CDR1 LNHDA and CDR2 SQIVND (reference sequence). Measured with immunoSEQ multiplex PCR; TCRdb has only the in-frame clones, and not every one. The sample includes about 240,000 clones, approximately 78% of them seen just once. The material sequenced was peripheral blood. The TCR sequence derives from a woman aged 55-69 years with active or convalescent COVID-19. The chain links TRBV19 to TRBJ1-1; 8 nucleotides align to TRBD1. This CDR3 is CASNLQGGNTEAFF. CDR3 nucleotides: TGTGCCAGTAACTTACAGGGGGGGAACACTGAAGCTTTCTTT.